This T cell receptor (beta chain) was found in a study of graft-versus-host responses after intestinal transplantation (dated by TCRdb to the early 2020s). Study-wide context: Recipients received multivisceral, liver-intestinal, or isolated intestinal transplants. A peak of at least 4% donor T cells among recipient peripheral blood mononuclear cells was the definition used for donor T cell macrochimerism. Rather than being sequenced by the commercial service, samples from three later patients were sequenced in-house on an Illumina MiSeq and processed with MiXCR. A cohort of 24 intestinal transplant recipients, including one retransplant, was enrolled, and 3 patients lacking pretransplant specimens were excluded. Bulk TCR-beta CDR3 sequencing was used to track graft-versus-host and host-versus-graft alloreactive T cell clones in the graft, circulation and bone marrow after intestinal transplantation. Anti-thymocyte globulin induction was given to all recipients, followed by maintenance tacrolimus and steroids for 2 to 4 years. To identify alloreactive clones, pre-transplant mixed lymphocyte reaction products were sequenced and compared with unstimulated pre-transplant donor and recipient T cells.

From cysteine to phenylalanine, the CDR3 is 17 amino acids long. Here the CDR3 DNA is all that survives: 51 bases in frame from base 1. V loses 5 bases of germline sequence and J loses 0 bases, and the interval between the two ends is 17 bases. For CDR1 and CDR2, the germline V gene (reference sequence) lists PRHDT and FYEKMQ. For this clone: No cognate antigen has been identified for it. No much larger clone is present one base from it, and per-base qualities are unavailable.

The library relied on the immunoSEQ multiplex PCR assay. Adaptive Biotechnologies carried out high-throughput TCR-beta CDR3 sequencing of genomic DNA for most patients. For the original study's pipeline: TCR sequencing data for 15 to 20 patients were retrieved from Adaptive's ImmunoSEQ software; three other patients were processed with MiXCR and VDJtools. CDR3 nucleotide sequences shared between donor and recipient were removed because the origin of such sequences could not be assigned. Alloreactive clones required at least 2-fold expansion over unstimulated cells and minimum CFSE-low frequency of 0.002% (template counts) or 0.001% (read counts). A clone was considered mappable if detected in the sequenced pre-transplant spleen, lymph node, or MLR CFSE-low populations of the donor or recipient. The cumulative frequency of alloreactive clones was calculated as a percentage of all sequences, weighted by copy number. TCRdb retrieved this table from immuneACCESS and kept in-frame rearrangements only. Not all clones are present; in checked studies, unresolved V genes account for under half, and no reason is known for the remainder. Clone size and the V and J calls come from that table; the DNA yielded D and trimming. The sample records about 98,000 clones, about 84% of which are singletons. The top ten clones comprise 1.4% of the sample.

Blood samples were collected up to 4 times in the first month after transplant and then at least monthly when available. The investigation overall reported the following: Conclusions were limited by the relatively low number and heterogeneity of intestinal transplant patients. GvH clones were detected in recipient bone marrow, and some of these GvH clones were observed earlier in ileal mucosa or blood, consistent with an intestinal mucosal origin. Early after transplant, peak levels of circulating GvH clones were found to be associated with declines in HvG clones. In patients with donor T cell macrochimerism, the allografts had high GvH to HvG T cell clonal ratios.

The source material was PBMCs, sampled 255 days after intestinal transplant. This receptor was identified in a human patient who received an intestinal transplant, so some T cells may come from the graft donor. This receptor chain uses TRBV13 and TRBJ2-1, and the D gene may be TRBD2, 7 bases matching. The sequence in DNA is TGTGCCAGCAGCCAAGGTCGGGGGGCAAGCTCCTACAATGAGCAGTTCTTC. It translates as CASSQGRGASSYNEQFF.